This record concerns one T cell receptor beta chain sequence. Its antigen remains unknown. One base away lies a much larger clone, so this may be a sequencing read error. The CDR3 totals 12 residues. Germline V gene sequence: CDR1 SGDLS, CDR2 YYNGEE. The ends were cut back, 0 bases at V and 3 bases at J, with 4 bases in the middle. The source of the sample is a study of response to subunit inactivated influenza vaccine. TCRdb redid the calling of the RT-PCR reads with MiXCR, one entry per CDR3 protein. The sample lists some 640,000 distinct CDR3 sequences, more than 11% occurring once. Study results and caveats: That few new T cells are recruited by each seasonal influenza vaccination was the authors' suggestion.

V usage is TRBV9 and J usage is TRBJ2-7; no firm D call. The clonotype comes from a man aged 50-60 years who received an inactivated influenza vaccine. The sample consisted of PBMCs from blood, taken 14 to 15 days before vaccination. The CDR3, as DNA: TGTGCCAGCAGCGTAGAAGGCTACGAGCAGTACTTC. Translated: CASSVEGYEQYF.